These 27 T cell receptor beta chains were all obtained from the same sample, sequenced in a study of blood T cell repertoires in COVID-19 (dated by TCRdb to between 2020 and 2021). The method was the immunoSEQ multiplex PCR assay. The table comes from immuneACCESS by way of TCRdb, which keeps in-frame sequences with V and J called. Part of the clones is missing from these tables; in studies checked, under half for an unresolved V gene and the rest for unknown reasons. The sample profile shows around 300,000 clones; roughly nine tenths of them were found once. The ten most abundant clones make up around 1.7% of the sample. Sequencing was performed on PBMCs or T cells enriched from blood (not recorded which). The origin of the receptors is a woman aged 40 to 55 who had recovered from COVID-19.

The rearrangement uses TRBV7-3 and TRBJ1-1, with D possibly TRBD1 on 6 matching bases. Trimming shortened V by 4 bases and J by 3 bases, and 15 bases separated the two germline ends. The CDR3 extends over 15 amino acids. Germline V gives CDR1 SGHTA, CDR2 FQGTGA. The chain's CDR3 is CASSSSPGAYTEAFF. CDR3 DNA: TGTGCCAGCAGCTCAAGTCCAGGGGCATACACTGAAGCTTTCTTT.

The CDR3, as DNA: TGTGCCAGCACCGGGACAGGGGGATACGAGCAGTACTTC. Translating it yields CASTGTGGYEQYF. The chain carries TRBV2 and TRBJ2-7; the match to TRBD1 covers 11 bases. The V gene end was trimmed by 7 bases and the J gene end by 4 bases; junction bases not matched to a gene: 3. The CDR3 sequence is 13 residues long. The germline V gene has CDR1 SNHLY and CDR2 FYNNEI.

The chain carries TRBV3-1 (or the pseudogene TRBV3-2) and TRBJ2-1, with TRBD2 matching 9 bases. This CDR3 has 15 amino acids. V dropped 0 bases and J dropped 3; count of bases not matched to a gene: 0. CDR1 LGHDT and CDR2 YNNKEL come from the germline V gene (reference sequence). The CDR3 DNA reads as TGTGCCAGCAGCCAAGAACTAGCGGGCTACAATGAGCAGTTCTTC. It specifies CASSQELAGYNEQFF.

The chain is built from TRBV27 and TRBJ2-7; possibly TRBD1 for D (6 bases). The CDR3 consists of 13 residues. Looked up from germline, CDR1 is MNHEY and CDR2 is SMNVEV (reference sequence). Trimming cost V 4 bases and J 4 bases, with 11 bases left between them. CDR3 region: CASSYRAGYEQYF. CDR3 nucleotides: TGTGCCAGCAGTTACAGGGCTGGATACGAGCAGTACTTC.

The CDR3 DNA follows: TGTGCCAGCTCACCATCCAGGTCGGACACTGAAGCTTTCTTT. Amino acid sequence: CASSPSRSDTEAFF. V is TRBV18 and J is TRBJ1-1; unclear D gene. V was shortened by 2 bases and J by 3 bases, with 10 bases between the two germline ends. Germline CDR1 reads KGHSH; CDR2 reads LQKENI. CDR3 length equals 14 residues. Full variable domain (rest looked up from reference TRBV18 and TRBJ1-1): NAGVMQNPRHLVRRRGQEARLRCSPMKGHSHVYWYRQLPEEGLKFMVYLQKENIIDESGMPKERFSAEFPKEGPSILRIQQVVRGDSAAYFCASSPSRSDTEAFFGQGTRLTVV.

This sequence joins TRBV19 and TRBJ2-1, with 7 bases lining up with TRBD1. V lost 1 base, J lost 4 bases, and 7 bases stayed unmatched. The CDR3 totals 16 residues. Germline CDR1 LNHDA, CDR2 SQIVND (reference sequence). The DNA of the CDR3 is TGTGCCAGTAGTATAGGAGACAGGGTGGCGTACAATGAGCAGTTCTTC. It is translated as CASSIGDRVAYNEQFF.

The chain combines TRBV11-3 with TRBJ2-7, with D maybe TRBD1 (5 bases). Germline V gene sequence: CDR1 SGHNT, CDR2 YENEEA. The CDR3 spans 14 residues. Trimming removed 4 bases at V and 3 bases at J, with 13 bases between. CDR3 in amino acids: CASSSNRNSYEQYF. CDR3 DNA sequence: TGTGCCAGCAGCTCCAACAGGAACAGCTACGAGCAGTACTTC.

This chain uses TRBV5-1 with TRBJ2-2; weak D call: TRBD2 (6 bases). Trimming took 1 base from V and 1 from J, leaving 11 bases between them. Germline CDR1 reads SGHRS; CDR2 reads YFSETQ. The CDR3 is 16 residues long. CDR3 sequence reads: CASSLMAGRNTGELFF. CDR3 sequence (DNA): TGCGCCAGCAGCTTGATGGCGGGGAGGAACACCGGGGAGCTGTTTTTT.

CDR3 loop: CASSQDAGSYNEQFF. The CDR3 bases are TGCGCCAGCAGCCAAGATGCGGGATCATACAATGAGCAGTTCTTC. The chain links TRBV4-3 to TRBJ2-1; maybe TRBD2 (6 bases). The CDR3 is 15 amino acids. The germline V gene has CDR1 LGHNA and CDR2 YSLEER. Trimming shortened V by 0 bases and J by 4 bases, and 10 bases separated the two germline ends.

V and J are TRBV18 and TRBJ2-2; 10 bases are shared with TRBD2. The CDR3 has 17 amino acids. The J segment lost 3 bases and the V segment lost 0 bases, leaving 4 bases of the junction unmatched. Germline CDR1 reads KGHSH; CDR2 reads LQKENI. The CDR3 region is CASSPPSLAGDTGELFF. Here the CDR3 DNA reads TGTGCCAGCTCACCACCGAGCCTAGCGGGAGACACCGGGGAGCTGTTTTTT.

This clone was recorded only once. V and J are TRBV24-1 and TRBJ2-1; 8 positions agree with TRBD2. V dropped 3 bases and J dropped 2; count of bases not matched to a gene: 2. The germline CDR1 and CDR2 sequences are KGHDR and SFDVKD. This CDR3 has 15 amino acids. The DNA for the CDR3 is TGTGCCACCAGTGATCCGCGGGGGGCCTACAATGAGCAGTTCTTC. Its translation is CATSDPRGAYNEQFF.

This chain connects TRBV4-1 to TRBJ1-2; D gene unclear. The CDR3 is 16 amino acids. Per germline, CDR1 MGHRA and CDR2 YSYEKL. V lost 1 base and J lost 0, with 12 bases in between. CDR3 protein: CASSQGLFGANYGYTF. Written as DNA, the CDR3 is TGCGCCAGCAGCCAAGGCTTGTTCGGGGCTAACTATGGCTACACCTTC.

The rearrangement links TRBV20-1 to TRBJ1-5, with TRBD1 matching over 11 bases. Germline CDR1 and CDR2: DFQATT and SNEGSKA (reference sequence). This CDR3 contains 16 residues. V lost 3 bases, J lost 7 bases, and 11 bases stayed unmatched. The DNA of the CDR3 is TGCAGTGCTAGTTCCGCGGGACAGGGGGACCGACAGCCCCAGCATTTT. Its protein product is CSASSAGQGDRQPQHF.

The gene calls are TRBV4-1 and TRBJ2-3; no clear D gene. Germline V gene sequence: CDR1 MGHRA, CDR2 YSYEKL. CDR3 size: 14 residues. Between the trimmed V and J ends, which lost 4 bases and 2 bases, there was a span of 10 bases. In nucleotides, the CDR3 is TGCGCCAGCAGCCTTAGACTGATCACAGATACGCAGTATTTT. It encodes CASSLRLITDTQYF.

The gene calls are TRBV3-1 (or the pseudogene TRBV3-2) and TRBJ1-5, with D possibly being TRBD1 (6 bases). In germline, CDR1 is LGHDT, CDR2 YNNKEL (reference sequence). The CDR3 is 14 amino acids. V lost 4 bases and J lost 4, with 11 bases in between. The DNA for the CDR3 is TGTGCCAGCAGCCGCCAGGGGTGGAATCAGCCCCAGCATTTT. Translated: CASSRQGWNQPQHF.

The chain couples TRBV23-1 to TRBJ2-7; D perhaps matches TRBD2 (6 bases). TRBV23-1 is sorted into the ORF group, with uncertain function. Trimming stripped 8 bases from V and 4 bases from J, with 18 bases between. The CDR3 runs 14 residues. CDR3 nucleotides: TGCGCCAGCCGGAGGGCAGGGCGAAATTACGAGCAGTACTTC. It specifies CASRRAGRNYEQYF.

This sequence joins TRBV6-5 and TRBJ2-2; tentative D call: TRBD2 (7 bases). V shed 7 bases and J shed 4 bases, with 16 bases lying between them. The germline V gene encodes CDR1 MNHEY and CDR2 SVGAGI. CDR3 length equals 15 residues. CDR3 amino acids: CASTPVGGATGELFF. The CDR3 nucleotides are TGTGCCAGCACCCCGGTAGGGGGGGCCACCGGGGAGCTGTTTTTT.

V and J are TRBV2 and TRBJ2-7; D possibly corresponds to TRBD2 (6 bases). The V end lost 6 bases, the J end lost 4 bases, and 13 bases lay between the germline ends. CDR3 length: 13 amino acids. CDR1 and CDR2 from the germline V gene are SNHLY and FYNNEI. CDR3 in DNA: TGTGCCAGCAGGCCTGGGACTTTTTACGAGCAGTACTTC. Protein sequence: CASRPGTFYEQYF.

This chain connects TRBV5-1 to TRBJ2-5, with D perhaps matching TRBD1 (5 bases). V was pared by 0 bases and J by 5 bases, with 11 bases between. The CDR3 has 14 amino acids. Germline V CDR1 and CDR2: SGHRS, YFSETQ. The CDR3, as DNA: TGCGCCAGCAGCTTGGCACAGGCTCTGGAGACCCAGTACTTC. It translates to CASSLAQALETQYF.

This clone came up a few times. The chain joins TRBV4-1 to TRBJ1-6; D gene ambiguous. Germline lookup yields CDR1 MGHRA and CDR2 YSYEKL. Trimming cost V 2 bases and J 9 bases, with 11 bases left between them. The CDR3 is 14 residues long. The CDR3 region is CASSQPRESSPLHF. CDR3 bases: TGCGCCAGCAGCCAACCCCGGGAAAGTTCACCCCTCCACTTT.

The chain's CDR3 is CASSYDTGTGDYGYTF. DNA for the CDR3: TGTGCCAGCAGTTACGACACTGGGACAGGGGACTATGGCTACACCTTC. The genes are TRBV6-6 and TRBJ1-2; 10 bases match TRBD1. Unmatched junction bases numbered 6, after V lost 2 bases and J lost 3 bases. CDR1 is MNHNY and CDR2 is SVGAGI in the germline V gene (reference sequence). The CDR3 is 16 amino acids.

This chain joins TRBV27 and TRBJ1-2; 7 bases fit TRBD1. The CDR3 totals 13 residues. Per the germline V gene, CDR1 is MNHEY and CDR2 is SMNVEV (reference sequence). V was pared by 4 bases and J by 5 bases, with 4 bases of the junction left unmatched. The CDR3 bases are TGTGCCAGCAGTTCTTACAGGGGTTATGGCTACACCTTC. Its protein product is CASSSYRGYGYTF.

V is TRBV10-3 and J is TRBJ2-5; D may be TRBD2 (5 bases). The CDR3 totals 15 residues. Per germline, CDR1 ENHRY and CDR2 SYGVKD. V lost 3 bases, J lost 2 bases, and 13 bases lay in between. The chain's CDR3 is CAISDGGSHQETQYF. Written as DNA, the CDR3 is TGTGCCATCAGTGATGGTGGGAGTCATCAAGAGACCCAGTACTTC.

V and J are TRBV6-5 and TRBJ2-5, with D unclear. Germline CDR1 is MNHEY and CDR2 is SVGAGI. The CDR3 length is 13 residues. Trimming stripped 6 bases from V and 2 bases from J, with 10 bases between. In DNA, the CDR3 is TGTGCCAGCAGGATCAGGCTACAAGAGACCCAGTACTTC. Encoded protein: CASRIRLQETQYF.

The rearrangement uses TRBV19 and TRBJ2-4; D is unresolved. Germline assignment: CDR1 LNHDA and CDR2 SQIVND (reference sequence). The V end was cut by 3 bases, the J end by 2 bases, with 8 bases between. CDR3 length equals 14 residues. CDR3 in DNA: TGTGCCAGTAGTATGAGTTCTACCAAAAACATTCAGTACTTC. As protein: CASSMSSTKNIQYF.

This chain joins TRBV2 and TRBJ2-5; 9 bases agree with TRBD1. Per the germline V gene, CDR1 is SNHLY and CDR2 is FYNNEI. The CDR3 has 19 amino acids. Unmatched junction bases numbered 18, after V lost 6 bases and J lost 1 base. CDR3 sequence: CASRQRPPGQGPSQETQYF. DNA of the CDR3: TGTGCCAGCAGACAGCGACCTCCGGGACAGGGACCTTCCCAAGAGACCCAGTACTTC.

The chain carries TRBV19 and TRBJ1-1, with TRBD1 matching 7 bases. Germline CDR1 reads LNHDA; CDR2 reads SQIVND (reference sequence). J gave up 1 base and V 5 bases, and 7 bases lay outside the gene matches. This CDR3 is built from 15 residues. The CDR3 DNA reads TGTGCCAGTAGTCCAAACGGGGACAGGAACACTGAAGCTTTCTTT. This gives the protein CASSPNGDRNTEAFF.